A single sample gave rise to the 6 T cell receptor beta chains below, sequenced in a study of OX40 agonist ivuxolimab in advanced cancers. Measured with immunoSEQ multiplex PCR; TCRdb has only the in-frame clones, and not every one. The data hold about 98,000 clones, with around nine tenths observed a single time. Sequencing used CD4+ or CD8+ T cells sorted from blood, obtained in a trial of the OX40 agonist ivuxolimab. The receptors originated from an adult with an advanced solid tumor such as melanoma, head and neck, liver or kidney cancer.

This chain uses TRBV2 with TRBJ2-7, with 16 bases that match TRBD2. CDR1 and CDR2 from the germline V gene are SNHLY and FYNNEI. Trimming cost V 6 bases and J 2 bases; bases outside gene matches: 4. This CDR3 is 16 amino acids long. The CDR3 here is CASSPGLAGGTYEQYF. In nucleotides, the CDR3 is TGTGCCAGCAGCCCGGGACTAGCGGGGGGGACCTACGAGCAGTACTTC.

The V and J genes are TRBV6-5 and TRBJ1-2, with TRBD1 as a possible D gene (5 bases). V was trimmed by 7 bases and J by 2 bases, leaving 11 bases between them. This CDR3 is 13 amino acids long. Germline loops: CDR1 MNHEY, CDR2 SVGAGI. The CDR3: CASNPGGNYGYTF. The CDR3, as DNA: TGTGCCAGCAACCCGGGGGGGAACTATGGCTACACCTTC.

J is TRBJ2-5 and V is TRBV4-3; no clear D gene. Germline V gene sequence: CDR1 LGHNA, CDR2 YSLEER. The V end lost 2 bases, the J end lost 5 bases, and 12 bases lay between the germline ends. This CDR3 is built from 14 residues. CDR3 sequence reads: CASSQSISEETQYF. DNA for the CDR3: TGCGCCAGCAGCCAAAGTATCTCAGAGGAGACCCAGTACTTC.

This chain links TRBV7-3 with TRBJ2-3; TRBD2 aligns across 8 bases. V was pared by 2 bases and J by 0 bases, with 4 bases of the junction left unmatched. This CDR3 spans 16 amino acids. CDR1 and CDR2 from the germline V gene are SGHTA and FQGTGA. Written as DNA, the CDR3 is TGTGCCAGCAGCTTAGGGACTAGTGGGAGCACAGATACGCAGTATTTT. The encoded protein is CASSLGTSGSTDTQYF.

This chain joins TRBV6-5 and TRBJ2-3, with D perhaps TRBD1 or TRBD2 (6 bases each). The V end was cut by 0 bases, the J end by 12 bases, with 19 bases between. The CDR3 is made up of 15 amino acids. Looked up from germline, CDR1 is MNHEY and CDR2 is SVGAGI. The CDR3 region has the DNA TGTGCCAGCAGTTACTCAGGGGGGCATCGTAACATACAGTATTTT. Translating gives CASSYSGGHRNIQYF.

V usage is TRBV5-6 and J usage is TRBJ2-3, with D perhaps being TRBD1 or TRBD2 (6 bases each). Trimming cost V 4 bases and J 0 bases, with 18 bases left between them. Germline values: CDR1 SGHDT, CDR2 YYEEEE. This CDR3 spans 17 amino acids. CDR3 DNA sequence: TGTGCCAGCAGCCCAAAGTGGGGGGCCACCAGCACAGATACGCAGTATTTT. This codes for CASSPKWGATSTDTQYF.